These T cell receptor beta chains were read from a single sample in a study of T cells in Graves' hyperthyroidism and ophthalmopathy. TCRdb re-called the multiplex PCR reads through MiXCR, storing one row per CDR3 protein. The sample contains about 590,000 distinct CDR3 sequences, approximately 15% of which appear only once. Specimen: blood. All receptors derive from a woman aged 18-29 years with Graves' ophthalmopathy. The CDR3 runs from the conserved cysteine through the conserved F or W. Each record gives: V gene, CDR3 protein.

>TRBV4-1
CASSRVLNTEAFF
>TRBV5-1
CASSLGRPDTQYF
>TRBV4-3
CASSQGKGPYEQYF
>TRBV7-3
CASSSRPRTANTGELFF
>TRBV28
CASSLSEAGELFF
>TRBV18
CASSPEYSGNTIYF
>TRBV7-2
CASSFGPDRGSYNEQFF
>TRBV7-8
CASSRDSYSNQPQHF
>TRBV29-1
CSVGAGSGYGYTF
>TRBV19
CASRKAGNSYEQYF
>TRBV7-8
CASSSRRLAGERGPQYF
>TRBV6-1
CATVSKNIQYF
>TRBV5-4
CASSLMGTSFETQYF
>TRBV28
CASGTGTSGRAFQDEQYF
>TRBV20-1
CSATPHRRMNTEAFF
>TRBV7-4
CASSQPGQVSYEQYF
>TRBV12-3/TRBV12-4
CASSLDAGGRETQYF
>TRBV12-3/TRBV12-4
CASSLVSYEQYF
>TRBV29-1
CSVRSSGRQTQYF
>TRBV12-3/TRBV12-4
CASSLTLAGLNEQFF
>TRBV7-8
CASSLAWTSINEQFF
>TRBV20-1
CSSPGTRSYNEQFF
>TRBV7-2
CASSSYGDNSYEQYF
>TRBV20-1
CSAGTGSEQYF
>TRBV6-2/TRBV6-3
CASSYSITLAEYEQYF
>TRBV27
CASSQTNSQETQYF
>TRBV6-5
CASSYSGPSLSYEQCF
>TRBV20-1
CSARVGSMNTEAFF
>TRBV4-1
CASSQDSGSNQPQHF
>TRBV12-3/TRBV12-4
CASRADGQGGAYEQYF
>TRBV6-2/TRBV6-3
CASSSPGQGLNQPQHF
>TRBV6-1
CASADRAHPLGANVLTF
>TRBV30
CAWRMPYEKLFF